The source of this T cell receptor (beta chain) is a study of blood T cell repertoires in COVID-19. Study details: The United States, Italy and Spain were the sources of the acute and convalescent COVID-19 samples. PBMCs, B-cell-depleted T cells, or T cells were the source of the cDNA or gDNA that made up the material.

Deletions cut 0 bases from V and 6 bases from J, with 15 bases between. The germline gives CDR1 LGHNA, CDR2 YSLEER. The CDR3 runs to 15 residues. In the study's own analysis: Counts of nucleated cells, estimated from reference gene primer amplification, were obtained. The protocol was immunoSEQ multiplex PCR, while the TCRdb copy is restricted to in-frame clones and leaves out a portion. The D gene and trimming were derived from the DNA, and the V and J assignments and clone size from that table. This table holds approximately 200,000 clones, more than 80% found once. The source material was peripheral blood. The genes are TRBV4-3 and TRBJ2-7; D unresolved. This TCR was recovered from a woman older than 75 with acute or convalescent COVID-19. CDR3 nucleotides: TGCGCCAGCAGCCAAGATCGTACTGCCCTCTCCGAGCAGTACTTC. This sequence encodes CASSQDRTALSEQYF.